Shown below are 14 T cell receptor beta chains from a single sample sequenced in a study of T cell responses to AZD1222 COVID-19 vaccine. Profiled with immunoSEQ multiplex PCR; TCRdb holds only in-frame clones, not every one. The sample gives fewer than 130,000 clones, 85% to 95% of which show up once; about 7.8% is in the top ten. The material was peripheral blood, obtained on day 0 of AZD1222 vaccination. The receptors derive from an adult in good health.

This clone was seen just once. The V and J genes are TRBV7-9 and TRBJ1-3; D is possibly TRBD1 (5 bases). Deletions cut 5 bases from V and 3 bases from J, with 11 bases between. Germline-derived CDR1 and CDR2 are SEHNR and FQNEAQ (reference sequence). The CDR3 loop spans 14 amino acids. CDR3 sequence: CASSPGTLGNTIYF. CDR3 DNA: TGTGCCAGCAGCCCAGGGACCCTTGGAAACACCATATATTTT.

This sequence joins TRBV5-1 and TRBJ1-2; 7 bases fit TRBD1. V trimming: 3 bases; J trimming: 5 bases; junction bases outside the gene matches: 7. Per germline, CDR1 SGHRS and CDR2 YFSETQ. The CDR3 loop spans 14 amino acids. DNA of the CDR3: TGCGCCAGCAGCTCCGGGACAGTCCAATATGGCTACACCTTC. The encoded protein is CASSSGTVQYGYTF.

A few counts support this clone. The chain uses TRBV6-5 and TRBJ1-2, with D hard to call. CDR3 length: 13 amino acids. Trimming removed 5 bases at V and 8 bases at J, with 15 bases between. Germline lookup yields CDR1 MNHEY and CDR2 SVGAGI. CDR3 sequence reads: CASSLLLSMGYTF. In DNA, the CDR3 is TGTGCCAGCAGTCTACTACTATCGATGGGCTACACCTTC.

CDR3 region: CASSQDTSYEQYF. In DNA, the CDR3 is TGCGCCAGCAGCCAAGACACCTCCTACGAGCAGTACTTC. This chain uses TRBV4-1 with TRBJ2-7, with D uncertain. Germline CDR1 is MGHRA and CDR2 is YSYEKL. V lost 0 bases, J lost 0 bases, and 3 bases lay in between. The CDR3 length is 13 residues.

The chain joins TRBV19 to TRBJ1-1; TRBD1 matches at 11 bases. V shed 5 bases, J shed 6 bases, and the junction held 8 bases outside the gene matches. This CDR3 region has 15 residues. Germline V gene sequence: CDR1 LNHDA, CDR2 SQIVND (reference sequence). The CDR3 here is CASSLTGTGGAEAFF. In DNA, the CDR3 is TGTGCCAGTAGTTTGACCGGGACAGGGGGTGCTGAAGCTTTCTTT.

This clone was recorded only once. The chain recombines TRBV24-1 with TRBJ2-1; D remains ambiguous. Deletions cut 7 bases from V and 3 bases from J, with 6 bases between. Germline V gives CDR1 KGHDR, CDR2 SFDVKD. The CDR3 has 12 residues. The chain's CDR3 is CATSHSYNEQFF. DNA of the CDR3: TGTGCCACCAGCCACAGCTACAATGAGCAGTTCTTC.

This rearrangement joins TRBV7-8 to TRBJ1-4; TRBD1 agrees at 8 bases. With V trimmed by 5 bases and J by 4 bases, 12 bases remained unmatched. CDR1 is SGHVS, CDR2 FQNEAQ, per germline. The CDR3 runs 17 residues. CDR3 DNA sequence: TGTGCCAGCAGCCGCCTGGGCAGGGGGCTCAGTAATGAAAAACTGTTTTTT. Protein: CASSRLGRGLSNEKLFF.

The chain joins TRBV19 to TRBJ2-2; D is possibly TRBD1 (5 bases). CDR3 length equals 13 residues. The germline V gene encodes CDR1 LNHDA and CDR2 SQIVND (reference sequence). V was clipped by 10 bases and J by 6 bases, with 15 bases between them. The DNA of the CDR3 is TGTGCCACCGGTGGCAGGGTGTCCGGGGAGCTGTTTTTT. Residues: CATGGRVSGELFF.

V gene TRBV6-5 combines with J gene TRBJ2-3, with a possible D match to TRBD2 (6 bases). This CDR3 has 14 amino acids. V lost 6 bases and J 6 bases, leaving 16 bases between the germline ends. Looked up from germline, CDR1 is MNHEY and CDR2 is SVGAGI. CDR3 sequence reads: CASREGPLRDTQYF. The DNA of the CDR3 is TGTGCCAGCAGGGAGGGACCTCTCAGGGATACGCAGTATTTT.

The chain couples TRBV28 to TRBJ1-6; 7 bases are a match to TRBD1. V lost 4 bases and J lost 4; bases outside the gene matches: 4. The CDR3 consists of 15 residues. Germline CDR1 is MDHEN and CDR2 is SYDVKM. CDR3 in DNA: TGTGCCAGCAGTTCCCGACAGGGATATAATTCACCCCTCCACTTT. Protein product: CASSSRQGYNSPLHF.

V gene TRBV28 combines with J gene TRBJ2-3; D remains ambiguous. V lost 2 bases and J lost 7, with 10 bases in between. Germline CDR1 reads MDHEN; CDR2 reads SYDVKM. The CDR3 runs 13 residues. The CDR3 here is CASSLLPHNTQYF. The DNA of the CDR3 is TGTGCCAGCAGTTTACTCCCCCATAATACGCAGTATTTT. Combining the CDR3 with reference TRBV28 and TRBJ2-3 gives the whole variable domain DVKVTQSSRYLVKRTGEKVFLECVQDMDHENMFWYRQDPGLGLRLIYFSYDVKMKEKGDIPEGYSVSREKKERFSLILESASTNQTSMYLCASSLLPHNTQYFGPGTRLTVL.

In nucleotides, the CDR3 is TGTGCCAGCAGTTTACCCGGCTTCTATGGCTACACCTTC. Protein sequence: CASSLPGFYGYTF. The chain joins TRBV28 to TRBJ1-2, with D hard to call. The CDR3 loop spans 13 amino acids. Germline values: CDR1 MDHEN, CDR2 SYDVKM. V lost 2 bases and J 4 bases, leaving 8 bases between the germline ends.

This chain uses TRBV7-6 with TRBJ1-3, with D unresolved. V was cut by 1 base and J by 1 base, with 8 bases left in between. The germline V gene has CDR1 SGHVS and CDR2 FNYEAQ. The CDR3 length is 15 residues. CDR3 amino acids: CASSLGAASGNTIYF. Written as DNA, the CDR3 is TGTGCCAGCAGCTTAGGGGCAGCTTCTGGAAACACCATATATTTT.

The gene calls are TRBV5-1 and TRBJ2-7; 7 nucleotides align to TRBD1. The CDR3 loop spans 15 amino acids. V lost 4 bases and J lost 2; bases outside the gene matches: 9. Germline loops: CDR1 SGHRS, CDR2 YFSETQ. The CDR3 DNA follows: TGCGCCAGCAGCGCCGATCCGGGACAGACCTACGAGCAGTACTTC. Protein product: CASSADPGQTYEQYF.